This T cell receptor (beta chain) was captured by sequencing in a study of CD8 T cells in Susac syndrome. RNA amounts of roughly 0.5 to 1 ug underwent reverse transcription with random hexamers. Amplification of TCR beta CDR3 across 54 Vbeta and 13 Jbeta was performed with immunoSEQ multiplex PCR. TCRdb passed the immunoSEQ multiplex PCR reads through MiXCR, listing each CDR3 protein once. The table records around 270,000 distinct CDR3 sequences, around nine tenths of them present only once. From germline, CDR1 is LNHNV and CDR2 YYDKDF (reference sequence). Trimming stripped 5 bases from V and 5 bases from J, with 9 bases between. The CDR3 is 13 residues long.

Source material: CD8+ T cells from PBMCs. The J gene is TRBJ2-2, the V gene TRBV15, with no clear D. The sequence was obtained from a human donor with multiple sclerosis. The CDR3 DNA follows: TGTGCCACCAGCCAGGATGAGACCGGGGAGCTGTTTTTT. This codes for CATSQDETGELFF. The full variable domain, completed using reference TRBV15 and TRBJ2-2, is DAMVIQNPRYQVTQFGKPVTLSCSQTLNHNVMYWYQQKSSQAPKLLFHYYDKDFNNEADTPDNFQSRRPNTSFCFLDIRSPGLGDTAMYLCATSQDETGELFFGEGSRLTVL.